Below, one T cell receptor (beta chain) is given with its context. Its antigen is undetermined. This table comes from immunoSEQ multiplex PCR, and its TCRdb copy is limited to in-frame clones, with some not included. This table holds about 140,000 clones, about 90% found once. This sample is part of a study of T cell responses to AZD1222 COVID-19 vaccine. General study results and limits: Recipients of AZD1222 seropositive at baseline numbered only 6 or 7. Clonal diversity was possibly underestimated, and white British individuals and females predominated among donors. Repertoire sampling was restricted to post-peak T cell response timepoints.

CDR3 length: 15 amino acids. The germline gives CDR1 SNHLY, CDR2 FYNNEI. After removal of 4 bases from V and 4 bases from J, the junction contained 5 bases not matched to a gene. Here the sequenced sample was peripheral blood, taken 28 days after the second dose of the MenACWY control vaccine. The chain combines TRBV2 with TRBJ2-1; 9 positions agree with TRBD2. The clonotype was recovered from an adult who received the MenACWY meningococcal vaccine as a control. CDR3 loop: CASSVVSGGYNEQFF. The CDR3 DNA sequence: TGTGCCAGCAGTGTTGTTAGCGGGGGATACAATGAGCAGTTCTTC.